This T cell receptor beta chain was obtained from a study of blood T cell repertoires in COVID-19. This CDR3 contains 15 residues. With 3 bases clipped from V and 2 bases from J, the junction kept 6 bases outside the gene matches. Germline CDR1 reads LNHDA; CDR2 reads SQIVND (reference sequence). Under the authors' procedure: Counts of nucleated cells, estimated from reference gene primer amplification, were obtained. Method: immunoSEQ multiplex PCR; TCRdb's copy keeps in-frame clones and lacks some. The V and J calls and clone size are taken from that table; D and trimming were inferred from the DNA. The sample consists of under 200,000 clones, roughly 78% of them appearing once. This clone was detected only a few times.

The sequencing sample was made of PBMCs or T cells enriched from blood (not recorded which). This chain links TRBV19 with TRBJ1-2; 7 bases map to TRBD1. This sequence was found in a woman aged 70-85 years in a cohort exposed to, infected with or recovered from COVID-19 (not recorded which). In DNA, the CDR3 is TGTGCCAGTAGTATCTGGACAGGCGCGAACTATGGCTACACCTTC. It translates to CASSIWTGANYGYTF.